This section outlines one T cell receptor (beta chain) sequence together with its context. Per the germline V gene, CDR1 is SNHLY and CDR2 is FYNNEI. This CDR3 region has 12 residues. Trimming removed 3 bases at V and 2 bases at J, with 2 bases between. Clones were sequenced by immunoSEQ multiplex PCR, and TCRdb holds only the in-frame ones, with some missing. The sample lists around 230,000 clones; just under 95% were seen once. The data were obtained in a study of control samples from healthy donors and cancer patients. Sample: blood. The receptor was isolated from a man aged 50 or older in good health. This chain connects TRBV2 to TRBJ2-1; D is unclear. The CDR3 DNA reads as TGTGCCAGCAGTGATCCCTACAATGAGCAGTTCTTC. Translation gives CASSDPYNEQFF.